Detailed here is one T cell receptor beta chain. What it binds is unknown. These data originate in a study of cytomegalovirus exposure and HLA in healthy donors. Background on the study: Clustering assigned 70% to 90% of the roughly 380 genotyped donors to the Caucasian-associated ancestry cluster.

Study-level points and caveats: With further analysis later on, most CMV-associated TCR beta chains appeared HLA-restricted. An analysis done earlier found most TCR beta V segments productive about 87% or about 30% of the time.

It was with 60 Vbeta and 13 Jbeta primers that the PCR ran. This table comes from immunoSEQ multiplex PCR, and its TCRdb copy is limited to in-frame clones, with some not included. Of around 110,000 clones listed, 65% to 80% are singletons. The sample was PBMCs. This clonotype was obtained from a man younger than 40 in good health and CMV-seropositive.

The CDR3 protein is CASSSDRARAGELFF. The CDR3 DNA reads as TGTGCCAGCAGCTCGGACAGGGCCAGGGCCGGGGAGCTGTTTTTT. The J gene is TRBJ2-2, the V gene TRBV27; 8 bases align to TRBD1. The trim removed 6 bases at V and 6 bases at J, leaving 9 bases unmatched. The CDR3 totals 15 residues. Germline lookup yields CDR1 MNHEY and CDR2 SMNVEV (reference sequence).